This T cell receptor (beta chain) was retrieved from a study of blood T cell repertoires in COVID-19. Study-level background: Acute and convalescent COVID-19 specimens originated in the United States, Italy and Spain. PBMCs, B-cell-depleted T cells, or T cells provided the cDNA or gDNA that made up the material.

Authors' processing steps: Amplification of reference gene primers was used by the study to estimate nucleated cell counts. The protocol was immunoSEQ multiplex PCR, while the TCRdb copy is restricted to in-frame clones and leaves out a portion. The V and J calls and the clone size are those of that table, but D and trimming were determined from the DNA. The sample consists of 45,000 to 60,000 clones, roughly 86% of them appearing once. CDR3 length: 14 residues. The V end lost 8 bases, the J end lost 3 bases, and 15 bases lay between the germline ends. The V gene's germline CDR1 is SEHNR and CDR2 FQNEAQ (reference sequence).

Sequencing was carried out using peripheral blood. V gene TRBV7-9 combines with J gene TRBJ2-3; D is perhaps TRBD2 (6 bases). The clonotype was recovered from a human donor with active COVID-19. The donor label of this sample is uncertain. CDR3 protein: CASDPAGWTDTQYF. The DNA of the CDR3 is TGTGCCAGCGATCCCGCGGGGTGGACAGATACGCAGTATTTT.